Following are 5 T cell receptor beta chains from one sample sequenced in a study of metastatic and nonmetastatic thyroid tumors. Not a single patient had been given any form of treatment at any point before undergoing thyroid surgery. TCRdb re-called clones from the PCR reads using MiXCR. The profile shows about 48,000 clones, approximately 20% of them singletons. Sample: blood. Source of these receptors: a male donor with papillary thyroid cancer or a benign thyroid nodule (not recorded which). Some clones in this sample may be carry-over from other donors' samples.

At least ten counts were recorded for this clone. Germline and junction disagree at one end, which may indicate a read error. The gene calls are TRBV24-1 and TRBJ2-3, with D possibly TRBD1 on 7 matching bases. This CDR3 comprises 15 residues. Germline lookup yields CDR1 KGHDR and CDR2 SFDVKD. CDR3 sequence reads: CATSDLQGGTHTQYF. CDR3 nucleotide sequence: TGTGCCACCAGTGATCTGCAGGGGGGCACACATACGCAGTATTTT.

This clone was counted at least ten times. The chain couples TRBV7-8 to TRBJ1-1; TRBD1 might be the D (5 bases). The CDR3 has 13 amino acids. Germline V gene lookup returns CDR1 SGHVS and CDR2 FQNEAQ. V lost 0 bases, J lost 7 bases, and 9 bases lay in between. CDR3 coding DNA: TGTGCCAGCAGCTTAGCCCTAGGGGATGAAGCTTTCTTT. Protein sequence: CASSLALGDEAFF.

The chain links TRBV7-6 to TRBJ1-1; maybe TRBD1 (5 bases). The V gene lost 5 bases and the J gene lost 10 bases, with 17 bases spanning the gap. CDR1 is SGHVS, CDR2 FNYEAQ, per germline. The CDR3 has 13 amino acids. The CDR3 sequence: CASSGQTGGRAFF. In nucleotides, the CDR3 is TGTGCCAGCAGCGGCCAAACAGGAGGAAGAGCTTTCTTT.

This clone was seen repeatedly, ten times or more. The chain is built from TRBV9 and TRBJ1-4; 8 nucleotides line up with TRBD1. Looked up from germline, CDR1 is SGDLS and CDR2 is YYNGEE. The CDR3 is 13 residues long. The V segment lost 4 bases and the J segment 8 bases; nucleotides outside the gene matches: 4. The CDR3 DNA reads TGTGCCAGCAGCATCAGGGACAGGGAAAAACTGTTTTTT. Its translation is CASSIRDREKLFF.

The table lists this clone with many counts. V usage is TRBV6-5 and J usage is TRBJ2-5, with D perhaps matching TRBD2 (6 bases). This CDR3 has 14 amino acids. Trimming took 0 bases from V and 3 from J, leaving 8 bases between them. Germline CDR1 and CDR2: MNHEY and SVGAGI. The CDR3 region is CASSYSGGEETQYF. CDR3 in DNA: TGTGCCAGCAGTTACTCCGGGGGAGAAGAGACCCAGTACTTC.